What follows are 3 T cell receptor beta chains derived from one specimen sequenced in a study of T cell responses to AZD1222 COVID-19 vaccine. The method was immunoSEQ multiplex PCR; TCRdb's version includes in-frame clones alone and lacks a portion of them. The data contain about 100,000 clones, 85% to 90% of them singletons. This specimen consisted of peripheral blood, obtained on day 0 of AZD1222 vaccination. Source of these receptors: an adult in good health.

The chain couples TRBV9 to TRBJ1-1, with D uncertain. This CDR3 spans 14 amino acids. Germline loops: CDR1 SGDLS, CDR2 YYNGEE. V lost 2 bases and J lost 1, with 9 bases in between. CDR3 nucleotide sequence: TGTGCCAGCAGCGTCTGGGTTGGGAACACTGAAGCTTTCTTT. This sequence encodes CASSVWVGNTEAFF.

The chain has TRBV5-4 and TRBJ1-6; 12 positions agree with TRBD1. CDR1 and CDR2 (germline): SGHNT, YYREEE (reference sequence). The CDR3 runs to 19 residues. Trimming at V came to 0 bases and at J to 6 bases, leaving 10 bases not matched to a gene. Written as DNA, the CDR3 is TGTGCCAGCAGCTTGGTCCGGGACAGGGGGCTTCTGGGTAATTCACCCCTCCACTTT. It encodes CASSLVRDRGLLGNSPLHF.

CDR3 DNA: TGTGCCAGCAGCCAAGAGGGTTATAGCAATCAGCCCCAGCATTTT. This codes for CASSQEGYSNQPQHF. The chain uses TRBV3-1 (or the pseudogene TRBV3-2) and TRBJ1-5, with D hard to call. This CDR3 has 15 amino acids. V gave up 0 bases and J gave up 0 bases, with 6 bases separating them. Germline lookup yields CDR1 LGHDT and CDR2 YNNKEL (reference sequence).